These T cell receptor beta chains were read from a single sample in a study of naive and memory T cell subsets. TCRdb redid the calling of the UMI-ligation and nested PCR reads with MiXCR, one entry per CDR3 protein. The sample yields 84,000 or so distinct CDR3 sequences, over 7% seen once. Material for sequencing was central memory CD4+ T cells from blood. These receptors originate from a human donor in good health. CDR3s include the opening cysteine and the closing phenylalanine or tryptophan. The order of the fields is V gene, J gene, CDR3 protein.

>TRBV28|TRBJ1-2
CASRRTGLRGYTF
>TRBV19|TRBJ1-5
CASTPHRLRQGNQPQHF
>TRBV7-9|TRBJ1-2
CASSLRMGKNYGYTF
>TRBV19|TRBJ1-4
CASSIPGLWNEKLFF
>TRBV20-1|TRBJ2-4
CSAVGLKNIQYF
>TRBV7-6|TRBJ1-1
CASSLATSTEAFF
>TRBV6-2/TRBV6-3|TRBJ1-3
CASSYSGRRNTIYF
>TRBV20-1|TRBJ2-5
CSVGSGTGIRETQYF
>TRBV20-1|TRBJ1-5
CSATGTYSNQPQHF
>TRBV12-3/TRBV12-4|TRBJ1-4
CASSPRSEKLFF
>TRBV5-4|TRBJ2-5
CASSFTAGHQETQYF
>TRBV6-2/TRBV6-3|TRBJ2-5
CASSWGLAGTGKQETQYF
>TRBV7-2|TRBJ1-2
CASSHSRQGSGYTF
>TRBV20-1|TRBJ2-4
CSARGTSGGLQYF
>TRBV29-1|TRBJ1-1
CGADPTKNTEAFF
>TRBV6-2/TRBV6-3|TRBJ2-5
CASGPGRETQYF
>TRBV9|TRBJ1-3
CASSRDTASGNTIYF
>TRBV21-1|TRBJ1-6
CASSSEVTGSPLHF
>TRBV14|TRBJ1-2
CASSQDWGEGDGYTF
>TRBV6-1|TRBJ2-2
CASNPRGVGATGELFF
>TRBV24-1|TRBJ2-1
CATSSAGSNEQFF
>TRBV6-1|TRBJ2-3
CASSESAGRAAQYF
>TRBV10-3|TRBJ1-4
CAISERGGREKLFF
>TRBV29-1|TRBJ2-1
CSVTGLAEVNEQFF
>TRBV12-3/TRBV12-4|TRBJ2-3
CASSLTGRSDTQYF
>TRBV20-1|TRBJ2-2
CSARDRPHTNTGELFF
>TRBV4-3|TRBJ1-6
CASSQAGVLENSPLHF
>TRBV20-1|TRBJ2-3
CSARALAGVGTDTQYF
>TRBV28|TRBJ2-5
CASSSAVYQETQYF
>TRBV25-1|TRBJ2-3
CASSEWISGGDTQYF
>TRBV20-1|TRBJ2-5
CSATPTRDSVQETQYF
>TRBV28|TRBJ2-3
CASSPQGSDTQYF
>TRBV27|TRBJ2-7
CASSWTPWDRQSSYEQYF
>TRBV12-3/TRBV12-4|TRBJ2-1
CASRGLAGNNEQFF
>TRBV7-6|TRBJ2-5
CASSPQGAKVETQYF
>TRBV12-3/TRBV12-4|TRBJ2-1
CASSSRGEAGNEQFF